The 25 T cell receptor beta chains in this list originate from one sample, sequenced in a study of resident and recirculating memory T cells in vitiligo. Profiled with immunoSEQ multiplex PCR; TCRdb holds only in-frame clones, not every one. This sample yields tens of thousands of clones, of which about 90% are seen a single time; 5% belongs to the top ten. Sequences were obtained from blood. Receptors were obtained from a male donor with vitiligo.

V usage is TRBV9 and J usage is TRBJ1-3, with D possibly matching TRBD1 (6 bases). The CDR3 is made up of 16 amino acids. CDR1 is SGDLS, CDR2 YYNGEE, per germline. V was pared by 5 bases and J by 7 bases, with 22 bases between. The CDR3 is CASSPREGVFLNTIYF. CDR3 nucleotide sequence: TGTGCCAGCAGTCCCAGGGAGGGGGTGTTTTTGAACACCATATATTTT.

The J gene is TRBJ2-2, the V gene TRBV5-1; D is ambiguous. This CDR3 spans 15 amino acids. Trimming pared 0 bases from V and 6 bases from J, leaving 12 bases between. CDR1 is SGHRS and CDR2 is YFSETQ in the germline V gene. The CDR3 nucleotides read TGCGCCAGCAGCTTGGGTCCCCCTTCTCCCGGGGAGCTGTTTTTT. Its protein product is CASSLGPPSPGELFF.

The chain joins TRBV28 to TRBJ2-6; D is ambiguous. CDR3 size: 15 residues. The germline gives CDR1 MDHEN, CDR2 SYDVKM. V dropped 8 bases and J dropped 4 bases, with 15 bases sitting between them. The CDR3 DNA is TGTGCCAGCCTAGGCGCCTGGTCGGGGGCCAACGTCCTGACTTTC. Amino acids: CASLGAWSGANVLTF.

The chain couples TRBV6-1 to TRBJ2-7; D not certain. The CDR3 totals 13 residues. V lost 3 bases and J lost 6, with 12 bases in between. Germline CDR1 and CDR2: MNHNS and SASEGT. The CDR3 bases are TGTGCCAGCAGTGATAGGCCTCTAGGCGAGCAGTACTTC. The encoded protein is CASSDRPLGEQYF.

The gene calls are TRBV27 and TRBJ2-2; possible D gene TRBD1, 5 bases. The CDR3 sequence is 13 residues long. V lost 3 bases and J 6 bases, leaving 8 bases between the germline ends. CDR1 and CDR2 (germline): MNHEY, SMNVEV (reference sequence). CDR3 in amino acids: CASSLPGPGELFF. CDR3 sequence (DNA): TGTGCCAGCAGTTTGCCAGGGCCCGGGGAGCTGTTTTTT.

V is TRBV28 and J is TRBJ1-5, with TRBD1 matching 10 bases. The V and J ends lost 5 bases and 2 bases, in that order; junction bases with no gene match: 3. CDR3 size: 15 residues. Germline V lookup: CDR1 MDHEN, CDR2 SYDVKM. The chain's CDR3 is CASSPGTGGNQPQHF. The CDR3 DNA reads TGTGCCAGCAGTCCGGGGACAGGGGGCAATCAGCCCCAGCATTTT. Complete variable domain (other parts from reference TRBV28 and TRBJ1-5): DVKVTQSSRYLVKRTGEKVFLECVQDMDHENMFWYRQDPGLGLRLIYFSYDVKMKEKGDIPEGYSVSREKKERFSLILESASTNQTSMYLCASSPGTGGNQPQHFGDGTRLSIL.

The J gene is TRBJ1-2, the V gene TRBV6-5; D gene ambiguous. The CDR3 length is 14 residues. V shed 2 bases and J shed 7 bases, with 14 bases lying between them. Germline CDR1 is MNHEY and CDR2 is SVGAGI. In DNA form, the CDR3 reads TGTGCCAGCAGTTACCCGCGGGTGCATGGTGGCTACACCTTC. It specifies CASSYPRVHGGYTF.

The rearrangement joins TRBV28 to TRBJ2-7; 9 nucleotides agree with TRBD1. The V and J ends lost 2 bases and 3 bases, in that order; junction bases with no gene match: 8. The CDR3 has 16 residues. Per germline, CDR1 MDHEN and CDR2 SYDVKM. The DNA for the CDR3 is TGTGCCAGCAGTTTACCGGGACAGGGAAAAAACTACGAGCAGTACTTC. Translating gives CASSLPGQGKNYEQYF.

The rearrangement links TRBV27 to TRBJ2-1, with 7 bases matching TRBD2. The length of the CDR3 is 16 residues. The V segment lost 0 bases and the J segment 0 bases; nucleotides outside the gene matches: 2. Germline V lookup: CDR1 MNHEY, CDR2 SMNVEV (reference sequence). DNA of the CDR3: TGTGCCAGCAGTTTATCGGGCGGGAGCTCCTACAATGAGCAGTTCTTC. Residues: CASSLSGGSSYNEQFF.

This chain uses TRBV7-8 with TRBJ2-1; 9 nucleotides match TRBD1. The junction had 10 bases not matched to a gene; V was cut back by 4 bases and J by 3 bases. This CDR3 region has 17 residues. Germline CDR1 is SGHVS and CDR2 is FQNEAQ. The CDR3 DNA follows: TGTGCCAGCAGCTCAGAAGGGACAGGGTTTTACTACAATGAGCAGTTCTTC. Translating gives CASSSEGTGFYYNEQFF. Full variable domain (missing parts from reference TRBV7-8 and TRBJ2-1): GAGVSQSPRYKVAKRGQDVALRCDPISGHVSLFWYQQALGQGPEFLTYFQNEAQLDKSGLPSDRFFAERPEGSVSTLKIQRTQQEDSAVYLCASSSEGTGFYYNEQFFGPGTRLTVL.

The chain has TRBV7-8 and TRBJ1-2; D uncertain. CDR3 length equals 16 residues. Trimming took off 5 bases at V and 5 bases at J, with 21 bases between the two ends. Germline-derived CDR1 and CDR2 are SGHVS and FQNEAQ. As DNA, the CDR3 is TGTGCCAGCAGCGTGGTGGCTGCCCCGCGAGGATATGGCTACACCTTC. This sequence encodes CASSVVAAPRGYGYTF.

This clone was observed a handful of times. V gene TRBV7-2 combines with J gene TRBJ1-2; TRBD1 aligns across 9 bases. Losses at the gene ends were 5 bases for V and 8 bases for J; bases not matched to a gene: 6. The CDR3 loop spans 13 amino acids. Germline-derived CDR1 and CDR2 are SGHTA and FQGNSA. The DNA of the CDR3 is TGTGCCAGCAGCGCAGACAGGGGGGAGGGCTACACCTTC. This sequence encodes CASSADRGEGYTF.

V usage is TRBV9 and J usage is TRBJ2-7; 7 positions agree with TRBD1. This CDR3 spans 14 amino acids. Looked up from germline, CDR1 is SGDLS and CDR2 is YYNGEE. Trimming at V came to 4 bases and at J to 6 bases, leaving 10 bases not matched to a gene. The chain's CDR3 is CASSPRTGTVEQYF. DNA of the CDR3: TGTGCCAGCAGCCCCAGAACCGGGACAGTCGAGCAGTACTTC. The full variable domain, completed using reference TRBV9 and TRBJ2-7, is DSGVTQTPKHLITATGQRVTLRCSPRSGDLSVYWYQQSLDQGLQFLIQYYNGEERAKGNILERFSAQQFPDLHSELNLSSLELGDSALYFCASSPRTGTVEQYFGPGTRLTVT.

V gene TRBV28 combines with J gene TRBJ1-1, with a tentative D call TRBD1 (5 bases). The V gene lost 5 bases and the J gene lost 7 bases, with 23 bases spanning the gap. CDR1 and CDR2 (germline): MDHEN, SYDVKM. This CDR3 is 16 amino acids long. CDR3 sequence (DNA): TGTGCCAGCAGTAGGATCAGGGAAAGAGAGTTTGATGAAGCTTTCTTT. Its protein product is CASSRIREREFDEAFF. The full variable domain, rest sourced from reference TRBV28 and TRBJ1-1, is DVKVTQSSRYLVKRTGEKVFLECVQDMDHENMFWYRQDPGLGLRLIYFSYDVKMKEKGDIPEGYSVSREKKERFSLILESASTNQTSMYLCASSRIREREFDEAFFGQGTRLTVV.

This chain uses TRBV6-5 with TRBJ1-4; D ambiguous. V lost 4 bases and J lost 7, with 13 bases in between. Germline V gene data show CDR1 as MNHEY and CDR2 as SVGAGI. CDR3 length: 14 residues. The DNA for the CDR3 is TGTGCCAGCAGTTTTTCGACACCCCGTGAAAAACTGTTTTTT. As protein: CASSFSTPREKLFF.

The chain has TRBV7-7 and TRBJ2-7; D possibly corresponds to TRBD1 (6 bases). Germline CDR1 and CDR2: SSHAT and FNYEAQ (reference sequence). V lost 3 bases and J lost 3, with 9 bases in between. There are 13 residues in the CDR3. This CDR3 reads CASSLGQNYEQYF. The CDR3 bases are TGTGCCAGCAGCTTGGGACAAAACTACGAGCAGTACTTC.

This clone has a single count. The gene calls are TRBV6-6 and TRBJ2-3, with D possibly being TRBD2 (6 bases). The germline gives CDR1 MNHNY, CDR2 SVGAGI (reference sequence). CDR3 size: 14 residues. V was shortened by 0 bases and J by 5 bases, with 9 bases between the two germline ends. This CDR3 reads CASSYSGRGDTQYF. CDR3 coding DNA: TGTGCCAGCAGTTACTCTGGGCGGGGAGATACGCAGTATTTT.

The J gene is TRBJ2-7, the V gene TRBV10-1; 13 bases are a match to TRBD2. Germline CDR1 is WNHNN and CDR2 is SYGVQD (reference sequence). J was trimmed by 5 bases and V by 6 bases; bases with no gene match: 7. This CDR3 has 15 amino acids. The CDR3 coding sequence is TGCGCCAGCAGCCCTGGACTAGCGGGAGACGACGAGCAGTACTTC. Translating it yields CASSPGLAGDDEQYF.

The chain joins TRBV5-5 to TRBJ2-7; D is undetermined. Germline-derived CDR1 and CDR2 are SGHKS and YYEKEE (reference sequence). This CDR3 region has 12 residues. V was pared by 4 bases and J by 6 bases, with 11 bases between. CDR3 residues: CASSTGTSEQYF. As DNA, the CDR3 is TGTGCCAGCAGCACCGGTACGTCCGAGCAGTACTTC. Based on the CDR3 plus reference TRBV5-5 and TRBJ2-7, the full variable domain is DAGVTQSPTHLIKTRGQQVTLRCSPISGHKSVSWYQQVLGQGPQFIFQYYEKEERGRGNFPDRFSARQFPNYSSELNVNALLLGDSALYLCASSTGTSEQYFGPGTRLTVT.

This rearrangement joins TRBV6-4 to TRBJ1-2; D is ambiguous. The better agreement between TRBJ2-1 and the DNA end casts doubt on the J call. Germline-derived CDR1 and CDR2 are MRHNA and SNTAGT. This CDR3 has 8 residues. The CDR3, as DNA: TGTGCCAGCAGTCGACAGTTCTTC. Translation: CASSRQFF.

The J gene is TRBJ2-7, the V gene TRBV10-2, with 10 bases that match TRBD2. The germline V gene has CDR1 WSHSY and CDR2 SAAADI. The CDR3 spans 13 residues. With 6 bases clipped from V and 3 bases from J, the junction kept 2 bases outside the gene matches. This chain's CDR3 is CASSRTSGYEQYF. The CDR3 bases are TGCGCCAGCAGCAGGACTAGCGGCTACGAGCAGTACTTC.

CDR3 residues: CASSTQDRGAFVYEQYF. The CDR3 DNA sequence: TGTGCCAGCAGCACTCAGGACAGGGGGGCGTTCGTGTACGAGCAGTACTTC. The gene calls are TRBV9 and TRBJ2-7; 10 bases map to TRBD1. In germline, CDR1 is SGDLS, CDR2 YYNGEE. The CDR3 consists of 17 residues. J gave up 4 bases and V 4 bases, and 14 bases lay outside the gene matches.

The rearrangement uses TRBV14 and TRBJ1-1, with TRBD1 matching over 8 bases. Unmatched junction bases numbered 12, after V lost 0 bases and J lost 0 bases. From germline, CDR1 is SGHDN and CDR2 FVKESK. The length of the CDR3 is 19 residues. The CDR3 protein is CASSQDKRGTGFMNTEAFF. The DNA of the CDR3 is TGTGCCAGCAGCCAAGATAAAAGGGGGACAGGTTTCATGAACACTGAAGCTTTCTTT. The full variable domain, completed using reference TRBV14 and TRBJ1-1, is EAGVTQFPSHSVIEKGQTVTLRCDPISGHDNLYWYRRVMGKEIKFLLHFVKESKQDESGMPNNRFLAERTGGTYSTLKVQPAELEDSGVYFCASSQDKRGTGFMNTEAFFGQGTRLTVV.

In the case of this clone: The same CDR3 is also encoded by other DNA sequences in this sample. The rearrangement joins TRBV6-5 to TRBJ2-5; D remains ambiguous. Germline V gene lookup returns CDR1 MNHEY and CDR2 SVGAGI. This CDR3 comprises 12 residues. V was trimmed by 0 bases and J by 4 bases, leaving 3 bases between them. As DNA, the CDR3 is TGTGCCAGCAGTTACTCGAGAGAGACCCAGTACTTC. The encoded protein is CASSYSRETQYF.

V usage is TRBV5-6 and J usage is TRBJ2-5, with 9 bases aligning to TRBD1. After removal of 5 bases from V and 1 base from J, the junction contained 9 bases not matched to a gene. Germline assignment: CDR1 SGHDT and CDR2 YYEEEE. CDR3 length: 16 residues. CDR3 sequence reads: CASSKGQGFSQETQYF. DNA for the CDR3: TGTGCCAGCAGTAAAGGACAGGGGTTTTCCCAAGAGACCCAGTACTTC. Filled out from reference TRBV5-6 and TRBJ2-5, the complete variable domain reads DAGVTQSPTHLIKTRGQQVTLRCSPKSGHDTVSWYQQALGQGPQFIFQYYEEEERQRGNFPDRFSGHQFPNYSSELNVNALLLGDSALYLCASSKGQGFSQETQYFGPGTRLLVL.